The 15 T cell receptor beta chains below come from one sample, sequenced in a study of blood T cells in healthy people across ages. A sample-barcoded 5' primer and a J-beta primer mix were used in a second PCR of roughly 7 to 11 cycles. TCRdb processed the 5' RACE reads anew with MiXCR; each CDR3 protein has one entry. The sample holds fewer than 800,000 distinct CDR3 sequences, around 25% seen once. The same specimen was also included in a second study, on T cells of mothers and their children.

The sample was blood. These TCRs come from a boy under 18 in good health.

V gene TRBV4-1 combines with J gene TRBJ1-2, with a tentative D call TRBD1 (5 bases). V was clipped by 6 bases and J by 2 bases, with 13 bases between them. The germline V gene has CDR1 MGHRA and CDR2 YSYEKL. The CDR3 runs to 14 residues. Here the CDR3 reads CASRNQGKNYGYTF. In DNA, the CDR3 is TGCGCCAGCAGAAATCAGGGCAAAAACTATGGCTACACCTTC.

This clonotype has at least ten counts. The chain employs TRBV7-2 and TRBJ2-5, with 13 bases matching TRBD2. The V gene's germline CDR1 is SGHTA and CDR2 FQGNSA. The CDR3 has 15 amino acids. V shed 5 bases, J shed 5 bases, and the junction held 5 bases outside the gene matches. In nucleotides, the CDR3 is TGTGCCAGCAGCCCGGGACTAGCGGGGCGGGAGACCCAGTACTTC. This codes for CASSPGLAGRETQYF.

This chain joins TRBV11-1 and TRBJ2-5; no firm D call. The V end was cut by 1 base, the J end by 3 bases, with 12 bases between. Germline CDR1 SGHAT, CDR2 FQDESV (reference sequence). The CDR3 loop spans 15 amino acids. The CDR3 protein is CASSLENPSEETQYF. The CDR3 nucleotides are TGTGCCAGCAGCTTAGAGAATCCCTCGGAAGAGACCCAGTACTTC.

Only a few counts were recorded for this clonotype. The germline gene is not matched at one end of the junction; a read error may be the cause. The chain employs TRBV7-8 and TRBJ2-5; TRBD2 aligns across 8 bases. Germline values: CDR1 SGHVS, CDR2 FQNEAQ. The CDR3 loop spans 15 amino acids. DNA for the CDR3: TGTGCCAGCAGCCTAGCGGGCCTTGTCGGGGGGACCCAGTACTTC. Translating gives CASSLAGLVGGTQYF.

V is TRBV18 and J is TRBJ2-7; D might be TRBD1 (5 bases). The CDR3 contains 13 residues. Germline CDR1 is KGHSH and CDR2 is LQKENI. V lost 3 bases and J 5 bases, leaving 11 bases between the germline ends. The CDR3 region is CASSPLPRDEQYF. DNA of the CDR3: TGTGCCAGCTCACCTCTCCCCAGGGACGAGCAGTACTTC. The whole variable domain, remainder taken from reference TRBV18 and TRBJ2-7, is NAGVMQNPRHLVRRRGQEARLRCSPMKGHSHVYWYRQLPEEGLKFMVYLQKENIIDESGMPKERFSAEFPKEGPSILRIQQVVRGDSAAYFCASSPLPRDEQYFGPGTRLTVT.

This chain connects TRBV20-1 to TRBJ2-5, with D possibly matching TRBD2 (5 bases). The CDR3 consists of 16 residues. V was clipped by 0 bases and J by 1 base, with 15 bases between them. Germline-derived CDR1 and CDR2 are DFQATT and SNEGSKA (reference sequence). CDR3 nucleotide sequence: TGCAGTGCTAGAGATTGGGCTGGTCGGGGCCAAGAGACCCAGTACTTC. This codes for CSARDWAGRGQETQYF.

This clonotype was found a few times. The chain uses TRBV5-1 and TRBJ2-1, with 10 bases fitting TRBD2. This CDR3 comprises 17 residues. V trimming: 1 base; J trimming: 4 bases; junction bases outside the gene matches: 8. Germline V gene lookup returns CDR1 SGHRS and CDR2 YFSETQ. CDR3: CASSLIAGGTAYNEQFF. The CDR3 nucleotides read TGCGCCAGCAGCTTGATAGCGGGAGGCACTGCGTACAATGAGCAGTTCTTC.

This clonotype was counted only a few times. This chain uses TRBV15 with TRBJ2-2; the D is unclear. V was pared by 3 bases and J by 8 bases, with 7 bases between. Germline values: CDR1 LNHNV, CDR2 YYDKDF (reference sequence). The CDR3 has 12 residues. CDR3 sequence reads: CATSSPPGELFF. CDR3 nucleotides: TGTGCCACCAGCAGCCCGCCGGGGGAGCTGTTTTTT.

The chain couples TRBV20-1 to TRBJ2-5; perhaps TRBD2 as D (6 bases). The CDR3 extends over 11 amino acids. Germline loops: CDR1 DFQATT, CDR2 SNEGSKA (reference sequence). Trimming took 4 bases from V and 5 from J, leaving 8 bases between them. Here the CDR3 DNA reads TGCAGTGCTAAAAGCGGGGAGACCCAGTACTTC. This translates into CSAKSGETQYF.

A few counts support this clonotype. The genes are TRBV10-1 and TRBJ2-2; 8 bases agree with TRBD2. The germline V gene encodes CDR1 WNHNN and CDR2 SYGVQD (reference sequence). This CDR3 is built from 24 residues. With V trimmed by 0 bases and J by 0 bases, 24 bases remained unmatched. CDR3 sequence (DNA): TGCGCCAGCAGTGAGTCGCACCTTGGGGCGGCGGCGGACGGGAGGGCCTCGAACACCGGGGAGCTGTTTTTT. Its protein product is CASSESHLGAAADGRASNTGELFF.

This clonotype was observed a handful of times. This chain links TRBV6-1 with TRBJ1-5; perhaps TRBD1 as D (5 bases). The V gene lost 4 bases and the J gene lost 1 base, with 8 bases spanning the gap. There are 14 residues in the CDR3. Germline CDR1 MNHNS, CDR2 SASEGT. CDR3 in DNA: TGTGCCAGCAGTGTGGACATCAGCAATCAGCCCCAGCATTTT. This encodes CASSVDISNQPQHF.

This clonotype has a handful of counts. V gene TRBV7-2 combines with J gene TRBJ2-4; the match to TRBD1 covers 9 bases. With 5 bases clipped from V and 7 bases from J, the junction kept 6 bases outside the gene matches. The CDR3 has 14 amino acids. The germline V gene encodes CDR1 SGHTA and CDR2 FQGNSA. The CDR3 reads CASSRGQGLNIQYF. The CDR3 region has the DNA TGTGCCAGCAGCCGGGGACAGGGATTGAACATTCAGTACTTC.

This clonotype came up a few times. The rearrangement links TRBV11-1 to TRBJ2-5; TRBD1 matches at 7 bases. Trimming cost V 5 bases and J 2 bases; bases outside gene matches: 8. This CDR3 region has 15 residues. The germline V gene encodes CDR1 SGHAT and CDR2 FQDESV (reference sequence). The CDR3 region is CASSARTGEQETQYF. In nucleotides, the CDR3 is TGTGCCAGCAGCGCACGGACAGGAGAACAAGAGACCCAGTACTTC.

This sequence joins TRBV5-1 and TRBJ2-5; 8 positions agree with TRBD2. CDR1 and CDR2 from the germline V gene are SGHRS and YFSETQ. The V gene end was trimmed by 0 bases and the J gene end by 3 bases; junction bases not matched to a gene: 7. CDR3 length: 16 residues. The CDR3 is CASSLEGGRPEETQYF. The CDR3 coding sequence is TGCGCCAGCAGCTTGGAGGGCGGGAGGCCGGAAGAGACCCAGTACTTC.

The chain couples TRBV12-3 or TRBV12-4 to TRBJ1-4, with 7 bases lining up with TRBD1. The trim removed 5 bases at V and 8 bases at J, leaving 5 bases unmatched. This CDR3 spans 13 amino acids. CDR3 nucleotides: TGTGCCAGCAGTCAGGGGGACGGGGAAAAACTGTTTTTT. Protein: CASSQGDGEKLFF.